This TCR beta chain was recorded in a study of T-cell memory formation after mild COVID-19. Findings of the study overall: CD4+ contracting clones were found mainly in CM and EM, and CD8+ ones in EMRA. Some responding clones appeared in pre-infection memory, suggesting cross-reactive memory joined.

Amplification by 5'RACE using constant-segment primers produced TCR alpha and TCR beta cDNA libraries that carried sample barcodes and UMIs. TCRdb recomputed calls from the 5' RACE reads with MiXCR, one row per CDR3 protein. The table lists 90,000 to 120,000 distinct CDR3 sequences, approximately 14% of them singletons. The CDR3 is 17 residues long. Germline-derived CDR1 and CDR2 are LGHNA and YSLEER. V lost 4 bases to trimming and J lost 9 bases, with 25 bases between them. Comment on this clonotype: No antigen is known for it.

Sequencing was performed on PBMCs or a T cell subset sorted from them (not recorded which). This receptor was obtained from a man in his late teens or twenties who had mild COVID-19 (a few samples of this study predate the infection). Cell type and time point are not known. The chain combines TRBV4-3 with TRBJ2-1; D is undetermined. The CDR3 sequence: CASSLRPPRPVMVEQFF. For the CDR3, the DNA is TGCGCCAGCAGCCTAAGACCGCCGCGCCCGGTGATGGTTGAGCAGTTCTTC.